This is a list of T cell receptor beta chains from one sample in a study of cytomegalovirus exposure and HLA in healthy donors. Some clones are missing from TCRdb's copy, which holds only in-frame ones; the method was immunoSEQ multiplex PCR. The table has roughly 200,000 clones, about 83% seen once. The sample taken for sequencing was PBMCs. These receptors were obtained from a female donor in good health and CMV-seronegative. Both conserved end residues are part of each CDR3. D genes are given only for firm matches. For some rows the clone size is stated as once, few or many, or as a class when expanded; others skip it.

D: -
J: TRBJ2-1
size: -
V: TRBV27
CDR3: CASSIRVTGEGYNEQFF
DNA: TGTGCCAGCAGTATCAGGGTAACGGGAGAGGGGTACAATGAGCAGTTCTTC

D: -
J: TRBJ1-2
size: -
V: TRBV5-6
CDR3: CASSTLGPANYGYTF
DNA: TGTGCCAGCAGCACCCTAGGCCCAGCGAACTATGGCTACACCTTC

D: TRBD2
J: TRBJ2-5
size: few
V: TRBV27
CDR3: CASSLTGGWETQYF
DNA: TGTGCCAGCAGTTTAACGGGGGGGTGGGAGACCCAGTACTTC

D: TRBD1
J: TRBJ2-7
size: -
V: TRBV5-6
CDR3: CASSPPGQGIYEQYF
DNA: TGTGCCAGCAGCCCCCCGGGACAGGGGATCTACGAGCAGTACTTC

D: -
J: TRBJ2-5
size: -
V: TRBV15
CDR3: CATSRDIQETQYF
DNA: TGTGCCACCAGTCGGGACATCCAAGAGACCCAGTACTTC

D: -
J: TRBJ2-3
size: -
V: TRBV5-4
CDR3: CASSLFRGTDTQYF
DNA: TGTGCCAGCAGCTTGTTCAGGGGCACAGATACGCAGTATTTT

D: TRBD1
J: TRBJ1-1
size: -
V: TRBV7-9
CDR3: CSSSLGDRVGTEAFF
DNA: TGTTCCAGCAGCTTAGGGGACAGGGTTGGCACTGAAGCTTTCTTT

D: -
J: TRBJ1-3
size: -
V: TRBV6-1
CDR3: CASSPTGSTGNTIYF
DNA: TGTGCCAGCAGCCCCACAGGGTCCACTGGAAACACCATATATTTT

D: -
J: TRBJ1-3
size: few
V: TRBV27
CDR3: CASSPSGSSGNTIYF
DNA: TGTGCCAGCAGTCCCAGCGGGAGCTCTGGAAACACCATATATTTT

D: -
J: TRBJ1-2
size: -
V: TRBV7-2
CDR3: CASTPRAEWVNYGYTF
DNA: TGTGCCAGCACCCCGAGGGCCGAGTGGGTGAACTATGGCTACACCTTC

D: -
J: TRBJ2-7
size: few
V: TRBV5-6
CDR3: CASTSGLTSYEQYF
DNA: TGTGCCAGCACCTCGGGACTGACCTCCTACGAGCAGTACTTC

D: TRBD2
J: TRBJ2-7
size: -
V: TRBV7-2
CDR3: CASSLLAGVYSEQYF
DNA: TGTGCCAGCAGCTTACTAGCGGGAGTTTACTCGGAGCAGTACTTC

D: -
J: TRBJ2-5
size: -
V: TRBV28
CDR3: CASSLGGGETQYF
DNA: TGTGCCAGCAGTTTAGGTGGGGGGGAGACCCAGTACTTC

D: -
J: TRBJ2-3
size: few
V: TRBV28
CDR3: CASSFLAGTDTQYF
DNA: TGTGCCAGCAGTTTTCTGGCAGGCACAGATACGCAGTATTTT

D: TRBD1
J: TRBJ1-5
size: -
V: TRBV7-3
CDR3: CASSLTFTDRGRDYSNQPQHF
DNA: TGTGCCAGCAGCTTAACGTTTACGGACAGGGGGCGGGATTATAGCAATCAGCCCCAGCATTTT

D: TRBD1
J: TRBJ1-4
size: -
V: TRBV7-9
CDR3: CASSSGQGVGTNEKLFF
DNA: TGTGCCAGCAGCTCGGGACAGGGGGTTGGGACTAATGAAAAACTGTTTTTT

D: -
J: TRBJ1-6
size: -
V: TRBV30
CDR3: CAWQNKGRDSPLHF
DNA: TGTGCCTGGCAGAACAAGGGGAGGGATTCACCCCTCCACTTT

D: TRBD1
J: TRBJ2-7
size: -
V: TRBV11-2
CDR3: CASSFGTGTYEQYF
DNA: TGTGCCAGCAGCTTCGGGACAGGGACCTACGAGCAGTACTTC

D: TRBD1
J: TRBJ2-2
size: -
V: TRBV7-9
CDR3: CASTDRGGDTGELFF
DNA: TGTGCCAGCACCGACAGGGGCGGCGACACCGGGGAGCTGTTTTTT

D: -
J: TRBJ2-4
size: -
V: TRBV30
CDR3: CASQDGRIQYF
DNA: TGTGCCTCACAGGATGGAAGAATTCAGTACTTC

D: TRBD2
J: TRBJ2-1
size: -
V: TRBV10-3
CDR3: CAISEGTGGREFF
DNA: TGTGCCATCAGTGAGGGGACTGGCGGGAGGGAGTTCTTC

D: -
J: TRBJ2-2
size: -
V: TRBV7-6
CDR3: CASSLVPSGELFF
DNA: TGTGCCAGCAGCTTAGTCCCGAGCGGGGAGCTGTTTTTT

D: TRBD1
J: TRBJ2-1
size: once
V: TRBV5-6
CDR3: CASSLVDRVGAGQFF
DNA: TGTGCCAGCAGCTTGGTCGACAGGGTTGGGGCCGGGCAGTTCTTC

D: -
J: TRBJ2-5
size: -
V: TRBV18
CDR3: CASSPPGFETQYF
DNA: TGTGCCAGCTCCCCCCCGGGTTTCGAGACCCAGTACTTC

D: -
J: TRBJ2-3
size: -
V: TRBV27
CDR3: CASSSGPGRVGDTQYF
DNA: TGTGCCAGCAGTTCCGGGCCGGGAAGGGTTGGGGATACGCAGTATTTT

D: TRBD2
J: TRBJ2-1
size: -
V: TRBV9
CDR3: CASSVVGGGYNEQFF
DNA: TGTGCCAGCAGCGTAGTTGGGGGGGGATACAATGAGCAGTTCTTC

D: -
J: TRBJ1-2
size: -
V: TRBV21-1
CDR3: CASSNLLFEDRNYGYTF
DNA: TGTGCCAGCAGCAACCTTCTATTCGAGGACAGAAACTATGGCTACACCTTC